This T cell receptor (beta chain) was retrieved from a study of regulatory T cells in long-lasting Graves disease. With respect to this clonotype: Its target is unknown.

The CDR3 contains 16 residues. Germline V gene lookup returns CDR1 MNHNS and CDR2 SASEGT. Trimming cost V 8 bases and J 7 bases; bases outside gene matches: 18. Time point: persistent/refractory GD, antithyroid drugs over 5 years with positive TRAb. TCR sequences were obtained from RNA taken from PBMCs. The study's findings and limits: Owing to a sample size that was small, accuracy may have been reduced. Clonotypes that were public and shared totalled 2,500 to 3,500 in persistent patients versus over 800 in new patients. Lower TCR diversity was seen in persistent Graves' patients than in newly diagnosed ones. Persistent disease preferred TRBV28, TRBJ1-2 and TRBJ2-5; new disease, TRBV20-1 and TRBJ2-1.

Both iRepertoire HTBI primers and Arm-PCR of CDR3 regions were used to build the TCR beta libraries. TCRdb re-analysed the multiplex PCR reads in MiXCR, keeping a single row per CDR3 protein. The repertoire holds hundreds of thousands of distinct CDR3 sequences, 30% seen once, with around 40% in the top ten. This TCR derives from a female donor with Graves disease. The chain links TRBV6-1 to TRBJ1-2; 8 bases map to TRBD1. This specimen was peripheral blood mononuclear cells (PBMCs), taken when the disease was refractory, from a patient treated with antithyroid drugs. In DNA form, the CDR3 reads TGTGCCAGCCCTAAAAGGGCAACAGGGGGAAGGAGTGGCTACACCTTC. This codes for CASPKRATGGRSGYTF.